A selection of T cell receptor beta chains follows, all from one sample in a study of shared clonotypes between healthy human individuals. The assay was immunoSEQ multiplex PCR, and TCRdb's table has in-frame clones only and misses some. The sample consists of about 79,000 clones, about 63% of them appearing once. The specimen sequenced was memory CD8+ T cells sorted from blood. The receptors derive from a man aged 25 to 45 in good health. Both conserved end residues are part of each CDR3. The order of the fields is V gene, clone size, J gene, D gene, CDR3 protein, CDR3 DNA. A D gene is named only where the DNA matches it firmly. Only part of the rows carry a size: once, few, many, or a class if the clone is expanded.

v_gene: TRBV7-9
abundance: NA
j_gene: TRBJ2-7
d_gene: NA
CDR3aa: CASSAGISSYEQYF
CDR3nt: TGTGCCAGCAGCGCCGGGATTTCCTCCTACGAGCAGTACTTC

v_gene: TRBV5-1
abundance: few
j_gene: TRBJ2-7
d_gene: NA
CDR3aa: CASRAWDSDPYEQYF
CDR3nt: TGCGCCAGCAGGGCATGGGACTCCGATCCCTACGAGCAGTACTTC

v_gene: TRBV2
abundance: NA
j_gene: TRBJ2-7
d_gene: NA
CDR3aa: CASRREYEQYF
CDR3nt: TGTGCCAGCAGGCGGGAATACGAGCAGTACTTC

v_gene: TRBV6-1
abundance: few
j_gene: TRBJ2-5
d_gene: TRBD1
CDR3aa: CASSEEAGGHETQYF
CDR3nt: TGTGCCAGCAGTGAAGAAGCAGGGGGCCATGAGACCCAGTACTTC

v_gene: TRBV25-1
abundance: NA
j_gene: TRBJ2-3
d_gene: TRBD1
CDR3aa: CASSEDRKGTGGTDTQYF
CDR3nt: TGTGCCAGCAGTGAAGATCGGAAGGGGACAGGGGGCACGGATACGCAGTATTTT

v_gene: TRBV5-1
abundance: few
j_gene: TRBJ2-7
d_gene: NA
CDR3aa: CASSFDGTYEQYF
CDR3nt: TGCGCCAGCAGCTTTGACGGAACCTACGAGCAGTACTTC

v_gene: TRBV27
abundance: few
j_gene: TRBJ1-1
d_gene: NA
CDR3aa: CASSPGGMEGTEAFF
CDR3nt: TGTGCCAGCAGTCCCGGAGGCATGGAGGGCACTGAAGCTTTCTTT

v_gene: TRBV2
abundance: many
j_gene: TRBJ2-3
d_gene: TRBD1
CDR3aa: CASDRGPADTQYF
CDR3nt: TGTGCCAGCGACAGGGGCCCCGCAGATACGCAGTATTTT

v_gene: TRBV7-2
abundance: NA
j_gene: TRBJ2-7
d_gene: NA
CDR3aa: CASSLAGLGVYEQYF
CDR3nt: TGTGCCAGCAGCTTAGCCGGCCTGGGGGTGTACGAGCAGTACTTC

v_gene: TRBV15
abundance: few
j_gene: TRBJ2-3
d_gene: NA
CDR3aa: CATSRGPSTHTDTQYF
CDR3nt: TGTGCCACCAGCAGAGGGCCTAGCACACACACAGATACGCAGTATTTT

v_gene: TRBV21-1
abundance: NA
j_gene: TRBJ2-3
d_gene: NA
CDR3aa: CANLMRGSNRTDTQYF
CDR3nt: TGTGCCAATCTCATGCGGGGATCAAACCGCACAGATACGCAGTATTTT

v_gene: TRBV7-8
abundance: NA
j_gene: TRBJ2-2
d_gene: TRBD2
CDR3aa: CASSSTSGMPHTGELFF
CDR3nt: TGTGCCAGCAGCTCCACTAGCGGGATGCCCCACACCGGGGAGCTGTTTTTT

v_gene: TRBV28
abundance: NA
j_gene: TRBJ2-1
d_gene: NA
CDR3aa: CATRTHGDYNEQFF
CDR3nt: TGTGCCACCCGGACCCACGGGGACTACAATGAGCAGTTCTTC

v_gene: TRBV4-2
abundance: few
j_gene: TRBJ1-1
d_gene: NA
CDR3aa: CASSYEGATEAFF
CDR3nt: TGTGCCAGCAGCTACGAAGGAGCCACTGAAGCTTTCTTT

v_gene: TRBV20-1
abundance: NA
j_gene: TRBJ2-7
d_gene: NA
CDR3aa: CSVVRTYEQYF
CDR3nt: TGCAGTGTTGTTCGGACCTACGAGCAGTACTTC

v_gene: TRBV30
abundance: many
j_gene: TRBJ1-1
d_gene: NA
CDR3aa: CAWSPDPTNTEAFF
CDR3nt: TGTGCCTGGAGTCCCGACCCTACGAACACTGAAGCTTTCTTT

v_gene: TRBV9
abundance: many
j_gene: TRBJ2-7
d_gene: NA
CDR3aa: CASSPESRDYEQYF
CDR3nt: TGTGCCAGCAGCCCCGAGTCAAGGGACTACGAGCAGTACTTC

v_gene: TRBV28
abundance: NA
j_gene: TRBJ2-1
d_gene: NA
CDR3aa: CASSFLVAFYNEQFF
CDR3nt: TGTGCCAGCAGTTTTCTAGTAGCCTTCTACAATGAGCAGTTCTTC

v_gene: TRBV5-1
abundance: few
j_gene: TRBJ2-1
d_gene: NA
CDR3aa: CASSLASISNEQFF
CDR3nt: TGCGCCAGCAGCTTGGCCTCTATATCCAATGAGCAGTTCTTC

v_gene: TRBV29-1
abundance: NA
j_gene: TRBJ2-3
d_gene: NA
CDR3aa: CSVDQGGPTDTQYF
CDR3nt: TGCAGCGTTGATCAAGGTGGGCCCACAGATACGCAGTATTTT

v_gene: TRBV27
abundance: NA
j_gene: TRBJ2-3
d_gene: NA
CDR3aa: CASSSPPGGRGHSTDTQYF
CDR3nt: TGTGCCAGCAGTTCGCCACCGGGGGGCCGGGGGCATAGCACAGATACGCAGTATTTT

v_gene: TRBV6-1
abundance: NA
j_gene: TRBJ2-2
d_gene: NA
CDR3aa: CASSEFGELFF
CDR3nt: TGTGCCAGCAGTGAATTTGGGGAGCTGTTTTTT

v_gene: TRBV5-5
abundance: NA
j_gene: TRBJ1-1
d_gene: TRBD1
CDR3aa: CASSLVGTGNTEAFF
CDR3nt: TGTGCCAGCAGCTTGGTAGGGACAGGGAACACTGAAGCTTTCTTT

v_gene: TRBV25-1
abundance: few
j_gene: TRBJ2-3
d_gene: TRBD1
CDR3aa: CASSEPGTGEEDTQYF
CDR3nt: TGTGCCAGCAGTGAACCGGGGACAGGGGAAGAAGATACGCAGTATTTT

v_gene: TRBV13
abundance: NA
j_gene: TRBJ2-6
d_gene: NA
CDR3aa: CASSLRSSGANVLTF
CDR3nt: TGTGCCAGCAGCTTGCGTAGCTCTGGGGCCAACGTCCTGACTTTC

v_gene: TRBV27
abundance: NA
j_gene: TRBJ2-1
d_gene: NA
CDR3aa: CASSGGTHNEQFF
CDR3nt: TGTGCCAGCAGCGGAGGGACCCACAATGAGCAGTTCTTC

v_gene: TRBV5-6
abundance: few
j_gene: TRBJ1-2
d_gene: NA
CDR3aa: CASSHLGRYGYTF
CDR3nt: TGTGCCAGCAGCCACCTCGGACGCTATGGCTACACCTTC

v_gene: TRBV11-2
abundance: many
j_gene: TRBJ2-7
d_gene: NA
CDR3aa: CASSSSASYEQYF
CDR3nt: TGTGCCAGCAGCTCCTCCGCCTCCTACGAGCAGTACTTC